The TCR beta chain described here comes from a study of blood T cell repertoires in COVID-19. Trimming pared 0 bases from V and 0 bases from J, leaving 9 bases between. The CDR3 is 16 amino acids. Germline assignment: CDR1 SGHNT and CDR2 YYREEE (reference sequence). Generated by immunoSEQ multiplex PCR, the TCRdb table keeps only in-frame clones and is missing some. The sample has about 310,000 clones, 75% to 90% seen once. This TCR came from a woman aged 40-49 years who had recovered from COVID-19. V gene TRBV5-4 combines with J gene TRBJ1-4; D call uncertain. The sample was PBMCs or T cells enriched from blood (not recorded which). CDR3 sequence (DNA): TGTGCCAGCAGCTTGGGCGGAGGGTCAACTAATGAAAAACTGTTTTTT. Translating gives CASSLGGGSTNEKLFF. Combining the CDR3 with reference TRBV5-4 and TRBJ1-4 gives the whole variable domain ETGVTQSPTHLIKTRGQQVTLRCSSQSGHNTVSWYQQALGQGPQFIFQYYREEENGRGNFPPRFSGLQFPNYSSELNVNALELDDSALYLCASSLGGGSTNEKLFFGSGTQLSVL.